This TCR beta chain was observed in a study of long-term antiretroviral therapy in people with HIV (dated by TCRdb to between 2021 and 2024). At the level of the whole study: The earliest samples were collected about a decade before the 2015 WHO recommendation for immediate ART, when ART was typically delayed until CD4 counts fell. No cross-contamination during QIAcube processing was shown when test extractions of a monoclonal T-cell line were performed alongside around 30 polyclonal samples. Among the 30 or so participants with HIV, about a dozen were female. A retrospective serial study tested whether changes in peripheral blood TRB repertoire composition and diversity were associated with ART initiation and durable HIV suppression. A total of roughly 200 cryopreserved PBMC samples came from around 30 adults with confirmed HIV infection and were collected serially over a mean of roughly six years (range 1-12). The full study reports these points: Inferences about post-ART repertoire changes were limited because no data were available on ART adherence, viral resistance or therapy changes. Limited PBMC availability meant only the TCR beta chain was sequenced, without alpha chain pairing. Starting ART was linked to a significant rise in TRB diversity, yet even with long-term ART the diversity remained significantly lower than in transplant donor controls. HIV repertoires had narrower CDR3 length ranges than controls, and the network structure suggested an antigen-experienced repertoire that shifted only slightly toward naive after ART. The repertoire was dominated across all time points by expanded TRB clones identified before ART initiation, although this dominance was seen to fluctuate and to decrease in many PLHIV after ART. The samples span the years 2004 to 2017, and the ART regimens used at that time may not be as effective as current regimens. Because pre-ART samples had limited cell numbers, profiling was done on unsorted PBMC rather than on sorted CD4+ and CD8+ T cells.

The CDR3 goes from the cysteine to the phenylalanine over 15 residues. The DNA shown is the 45-base CDR3, in frame from base 1. V lost 6 bases and J lost 6 bases, and the count of bases not matched to a germline gene is 12. CDR1 and CDR2, looked up from the germline V gene (reference sequence), are LNHDA and SQIVND. Inclusion was restricted to participants for whom at least one PBMC sample before ART initiation and at least two post-ART samples were available. Treatment was received in the United States of America by all participants with HIV. Cryopreserved samples of about 0.9-11 million PBMC were thawed and washed before DNA extraction. At the time of the earliest PBMC sample, participants with HIV were aged between 23 and 54 years. PBMC samples from each participant spanned 1-4 timepoints before ART initiation and 2-8 timepoints after ART initiation, with a median of 7 samples. For every participant, serial HIV viral load, CD4+ T-cell count, ART history and demographic data were obtained. Genomic DNA was extracted from unsorted PBMC with a Qiagen kit on a QIAcube, with processing performed in batches of 12 samples.

Sequencing of the TRB variable region was done with the immunoSEQ hsTCRB v3.0 assay at survey level resolution. The target sequencing depth for TRB was about 40,000-50,000 T-cell genomes per sample. An Illumina MiSeq with a v3 150-cycle kit was used to sequence the pooled TRB libraries. The authors processed their data as follows. Analysis of repertoires was carried out in R inside a reproducible Nextflow workflow spanning QC, data transformation and analysis. LymphoSeq2, an R package for exploring AIRR-Seq data, was used to implement custom analyses. Several samples that yielded fewer than 5000 total TRB sequences were excluded, so that 150 to 200 HIV repertoires were analyzed. Among the 170 to 200 HIV repertoires that were kept, roughly 59 were collected before ART initiation and under 150 were collected after ART initiation. Repertoires were downsampled to 5000 TRB nucleotide sequences, and summary statistics were averaged over 100 downsampling iterations. TRB sequences were retained for analysis only if CDR3 regions of at least seven amino acids were present. A Shannon entropy-derived clonality score and the Gini coefficient were used to measure diversity. Repertoire networks linked the top 5000 CDR3 amino acid sequences whenever two sequences differed by an edit distance of one. For TRB CDR3 amino acid sequences, antigen specificity groups and MHC restriction were predicted with GLIPH2. To flag known CMV, EBV, HIV or tissue antigen associations, CDR3 amino acid sequences were matched against VDJdb and McPAS-TCR. Pre-ART, post-ART and control groups were compared with Wilcoxon signed-rank tests and Holm-Bonferroni correction. The table was pulled from immuneACCESS by TCRdb, which kept in-frame rearrangements only. Such tables lose some clones; where checked, under half of the loss comes from unresolved V genes, and the rest has no known cause. V, J and clone size are taken as reported in that table, and D and trimming were inferred from the DNA itself. The sample profile shows approximately 25,000 clones; 82% of them were found once. The ten largest clones add up to about 10% of the sample.

In the case of this clone: The clone's antigen remains unknown. No base quality values were provided; no much bigger clone lies one nucleotide off.

The chain is encoded by TRBV19 joined to TRBJ2-7; 9 central bases correspond to TRBD1. Sequences were derived from unsorted PBMCs, sampled 0.8 years before starting antiretroviral therapy. The TCR sequence derives from a man younger than 35 with HIV. DNA sequence: TGTGCCAGTAGGCCCCGCGGGACAGGGATACGCGAGCAGTACTTC. Its translation reads: CASRPRGTGIREQYF.